This T cell receptor beta chain was identified in a study of T cell repertoires in cytomegalovirus infection. About the study: Through public TCR beta signatures, both CMV infection and matching HLA type were indicated.

TCRdb passed the reads through MiXCR, listing each CDR3 protein once. The table shows hundreds of thousands of distinct CDR3 sequences, with roughly 35% occurring only once. V dropped 2 bases and J dropped 5 bases, with 13 bases sitting between them. The CDR3 consists of 15 residues. Per the germline V gene, CDR1 is SGHRS and CDR2 is YFSETQ. The gene calls are TRBV5-1 and TRBJ2-2; TRBD1 might be the D (6 bases). Sequenced sample: PBMCs. This receptor was obtained from a human donor in good health (CMV status not recorded). Some clones in this sample may be carry-over from other donors' samples. Here the CDR3 reads CASSFRGEGTGELFF. The CDR3 nucleotides are TGCGCCAGCAGCTTCAGGGGAGAGGGAACCGGGGAGCTGTTTTTT.